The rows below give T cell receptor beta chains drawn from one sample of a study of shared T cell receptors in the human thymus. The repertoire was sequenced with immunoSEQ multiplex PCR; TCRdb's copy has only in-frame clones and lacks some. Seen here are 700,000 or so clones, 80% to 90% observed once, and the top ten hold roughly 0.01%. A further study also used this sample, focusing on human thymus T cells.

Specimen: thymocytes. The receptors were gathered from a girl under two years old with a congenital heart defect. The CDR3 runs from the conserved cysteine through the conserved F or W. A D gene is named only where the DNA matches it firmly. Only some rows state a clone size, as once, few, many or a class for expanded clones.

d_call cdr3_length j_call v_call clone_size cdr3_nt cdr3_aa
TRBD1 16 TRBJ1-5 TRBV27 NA TGTGCCAGCAGTCCCCGGGACAGGAAACTCAATCAGCCCCAGCATTTT CASSPRDRKLNQPQHF
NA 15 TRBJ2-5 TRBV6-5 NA TGTGCCAGCAGTCCGGTCGTGGGGCCATGGGAGACCCAGTACTTC CASSPVVGPWETQYF
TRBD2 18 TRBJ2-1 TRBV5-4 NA TGTGCCAGCAGCCAGACTAGCGGGGGCCAAATAATGTACAATGAGCAGTTCTTC CASSQTSGGQIMYNEQFF
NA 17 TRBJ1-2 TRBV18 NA TGTGCCAGCTCCCAAGGCCTCGGACGGGAACTTTTTTGTGGCTACACCTTC CASSQGLGRELFCGYTF
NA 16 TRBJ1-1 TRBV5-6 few TGTGCCAGCAGCTTGGCGGCAGCGCTTATGAACACTGAAGCTTTCTTT CASSLAAALMNTEAFF
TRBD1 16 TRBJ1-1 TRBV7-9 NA TGTGCCAGCAGCTTATGGCAGGGGGGATCAGACACTGAAGCTTTCTTT CASSLWQGGSDTEAFF
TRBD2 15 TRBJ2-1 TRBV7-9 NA TGTGCCAGCAGTTTTAGCGGGGGGGCTCAAAATGAGCAGTTCTTC CASSFSGGAQNEQFF
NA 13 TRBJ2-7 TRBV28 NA TGTGCCAGCAGTCCCGGGGGGCAGAACGAGCAGTACTTC CASSPGGQNEQYF
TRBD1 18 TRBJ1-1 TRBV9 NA TGTGCCAGCGGCGCCTTGGAAAAGACAGGGGGTTTCGGTACAGGAGCTTTCTTT CASGALEKTGGFGTGAFF
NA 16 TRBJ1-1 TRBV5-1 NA TGCGCCAGCCGAGACAGGTGGGGCTTCATGAACACTGAAGCTTTCTTT CASRDRWGFMNTEAFF
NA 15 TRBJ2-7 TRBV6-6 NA TGTGCCAGCAGTTACTCGAGCGATTTCTCCTACGAGCAGTACTTC CASSYSSDFSYEQYF
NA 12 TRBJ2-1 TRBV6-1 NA TGTGCCAGCAGGTGGAGAAACAATGAGCAGTTCTTC CASRWRNNEQFF
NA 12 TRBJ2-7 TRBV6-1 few TGTGCCACCCTGACAGCCTCCTACGAGCAGTACTTC CATLTASYEQYF
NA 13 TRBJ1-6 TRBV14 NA TGTGCCAGCAGCCAAGAACAGAATTCACCCCTCCACTTT CASSQEQNSPLHF
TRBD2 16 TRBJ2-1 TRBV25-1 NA TGTGCCAGCAGTGATAGGGGTAGCGGGCCCTACAATGAGCAGTTCTTC CASSDRGSGPYNEQFF
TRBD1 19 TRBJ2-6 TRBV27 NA TGTGCCAGCAGTTATGTTTTCCGGGACAGGGGGGAAGGGGCCAACGTCCTGACTTTC CASSYVFRDRGEGANVLTF
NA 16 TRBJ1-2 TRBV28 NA TGTGCCAGCAGTTTATCGACCCGGGATCTAAACTATGGCTACACCTTC CASSLSTRDLNYGYTF
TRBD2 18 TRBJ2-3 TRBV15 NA TGTGCCACCAGTCGAACAGAGAGCGGGGGAACTAACACAGATACGCAGTATTTT CATSRTESGGTNTDTQYF
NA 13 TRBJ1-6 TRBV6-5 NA TGTGCCAGCAGTGACGACGGGGAATCACCCCTCCACTTT CASSDDGESPLHF
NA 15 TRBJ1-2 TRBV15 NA TGTGCCACCAGCAGAGATTTGACAGGCTCTAGTGGCTACACCTTC CATSRDLTGSSGYTF
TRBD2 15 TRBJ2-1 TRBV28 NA TGTGCCAGCAGTCGGGGGGAGGGCTCCTACAATGAGCAGTTCTTC CASSRGEGSYNEQFF
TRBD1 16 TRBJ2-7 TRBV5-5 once TGTGCCAGCAGCTTGCCCAGGACAGGAAGGTCCTACGAGCAGTACTTC CASSLPRTGRSYEQYF
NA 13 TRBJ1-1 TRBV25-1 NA TGTGCCAGCAGTGCCGGGGGGAACACTGAAGCTTTCTTT CASSAGGNTEAFF
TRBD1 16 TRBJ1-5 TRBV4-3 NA TGCGCCAGCAGCCAAGATACAGGGGGACGCAATCAGCCCCAGCATTTT CASSQDTGGRNQPQHF
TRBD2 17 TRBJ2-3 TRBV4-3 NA TGCGCCAGCAGCCAAGATTCCCCGGCGGGGGGGCCAAATACGCAGTATTTT CASSQDSPAGGPNTQYF
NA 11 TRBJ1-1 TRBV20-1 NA TGCAGTGCAGCCCCGGAGGCTGAAGCTTTCTTT CSAAPEAEAFF
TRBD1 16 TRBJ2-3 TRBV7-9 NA TGTGCCAGCAGACTGTCCGGGACAGGGAGCACAGATACGCAGTATTTT CASRLSGTGSTDTQYF
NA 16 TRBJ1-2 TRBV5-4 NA TGTGCCAGCAGCTTATACATGCAGGGTTTTAACTATGGCTACACCTTC CASSLYMQGFNYGYTF
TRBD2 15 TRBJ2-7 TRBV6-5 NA TGTGCCAGCAGTTACTCCTCGGGACTAGCGCCCGAGCAGTACTTC CASSYSSGLAPEQYF
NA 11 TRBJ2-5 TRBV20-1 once TGCAGTGCTAGTAGGCGGGAGACCCAGTACTTC CSASRRETQYF
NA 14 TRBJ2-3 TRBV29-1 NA TGCAGCGCCCGGGGGGCCAAGGGCACAGATACGCAGTATTTT CSARGAKGTDTQYF
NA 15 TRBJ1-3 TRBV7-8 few TGTGCCAGCAGCTTAGTATGGCAGTCTGGAAACACCATATATTTT CASSLVWQSGNTIYF
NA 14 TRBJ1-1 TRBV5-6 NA TGTGCCAGCAGGCACGCGATTTTGAACACTGAAGCTTTCTTT CASRHAILNTEAFF
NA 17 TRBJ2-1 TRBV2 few TGTGCCAGCAGTGAAGATTCTTCTAGCGCGCCCTACAATGAGCAGTTCTTC CASSEDSSSAPYNEQFF
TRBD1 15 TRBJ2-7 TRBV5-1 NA TGCGCCAGCAGCTTGGGGGGAGACAGGGTTTACGAGCAGTACTTC CASSLGGDRVYEQYF
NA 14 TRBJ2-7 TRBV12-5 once TGTGCTAGTGGACCACAGCCACTCAGCTACGAGCAGTACTTC CASGPQPLSYEQYF
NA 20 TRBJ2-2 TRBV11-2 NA TGTGCCAGCAGCTTAGAAGGTACAGAAATCGAAACCGATTGCACCGGGGAGCTGTTTTTT CASSLEGTEIETDCTGELFF
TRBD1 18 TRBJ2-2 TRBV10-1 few TGCGCCAGCATTCCTATTCAAAGAAACAGGGGAAGCCCCGGGGAGCTGTTTTTT CASIPIQRNRGSPGELFF
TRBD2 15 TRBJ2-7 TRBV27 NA TGTGCCAGCAGCCCGGGACTAGGGTCAATGGACGAGCAGTACTTC CASSPGLGSMDEQYF
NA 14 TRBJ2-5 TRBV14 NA TGTGCCAGCAGAGCATCGGGTTTTTGGGAGACCCAGTACTTC CASRASGFWETQYF
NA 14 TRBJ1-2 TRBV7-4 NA TGTGCCAGCAGCTTTGAGGAAGGATTAATCGGCTACACCTTC CASSFEEGLIGYTF
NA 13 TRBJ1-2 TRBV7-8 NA TGTGCCAGCAGCTTAGAAGGAGGGGTGGGCTACACCTTC CASSLEGGVGYTF
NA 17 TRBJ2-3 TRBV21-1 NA TGTGCCAGCAGGATGGGACAGGGGAAGACTAGCACAGATACGCAGTATTTT CASRMGQGKTSTDTQYF
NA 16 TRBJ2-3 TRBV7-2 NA TGTGCCAGCAGCTTAGCTGGCGGTATTAGCACAGATACGCAGTATTTT CASSLAGGISTDTQYF
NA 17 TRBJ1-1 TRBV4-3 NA TGCGCCAGCAGCCAAGAATGTTACCCGAGCATGAACACTGAAGCTTTCTTT CASSQECYPSMNTEAFF
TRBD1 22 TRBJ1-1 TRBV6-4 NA TGTGCCAGCAGTGACCGAATACGAGGATTCCGGAAACCGGGACAGGGGGTCCCTGAAGCTTTCTTT CASSDRIRGFRKPGQGVPEAFF
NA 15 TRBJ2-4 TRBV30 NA TGTGCCTGGAACCCTCTGACGGGTACGGAAAACATTCAGTACTTC CAWNPLTGTENIQYF
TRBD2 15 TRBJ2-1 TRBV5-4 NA TGTGCCAGCAGCCCGCGACTAGCGGACCACAATGAGCAGTTCTTC CASSPRLADHNEQFF
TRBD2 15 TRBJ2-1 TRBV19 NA TGTGCCATTATCGGGGACTACGTCTCCTACAATGAGCAGTTCTTC CAIIGDYVSYNEQFF
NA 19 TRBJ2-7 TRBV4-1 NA TGCGCCAGCAGCCAAGGTCCTTTCACAGGGAGAGTAGGACCCTACGAGCAGTACTTC CASSQGPFTGRVGPYEQYF
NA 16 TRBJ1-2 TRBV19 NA TGTGCCAGTAGCCCCTGCAGAGGGGGGGAGGACTATGGCTACACCTTC CASSPCRGGEDYGYTF
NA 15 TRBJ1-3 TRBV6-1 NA TGTGCCAGCATTGGGGAACGGAGGACTGGAAACACCATATATTTT CASIGERRTGNTIYF
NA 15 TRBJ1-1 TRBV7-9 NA TGTGCCAGCGCATATATGGGGGCGCCGGACACTGAAGCTTTCTTT CASAYMGAPDTEAFF
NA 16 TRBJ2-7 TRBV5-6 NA TGTGCCAGCAGCCAGTTCCTTCAAGGGAGCTCCTACGAGCAGTACTTC CASSQFLQGSSYEQYF
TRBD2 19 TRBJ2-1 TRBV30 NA TGTGCCTGGAGTCTACGGAGCGGGGGGACCGAAAGCTCCTACAATGAGCAGTTCTTC CAWSLRSGGTESSYNEQFF
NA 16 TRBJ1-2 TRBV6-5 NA TGTGCCAGCAGTTCGAGATCGGACAGCCTATACTATGGCTACACCTTC CASSSRSDSLYYGYTF
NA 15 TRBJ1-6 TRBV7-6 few TGTGCCAGCAGCTTCACTTTGGAGGGTGATTCACCCCTCCACTTT CASSFTLEGDSPLHF
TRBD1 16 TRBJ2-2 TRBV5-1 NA TGCGCCAGCAGCCTCAGACAGGGGGCGTCGCACGGGGAGCTGTTTTTT CASSLRQGASHGELFF
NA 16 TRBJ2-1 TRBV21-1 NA TGTGCCAGCAGCAAAGGGGGGGTGTTGGGGCACAATGAGCAGTTCTTC CASSKGGVLGHNEQFF
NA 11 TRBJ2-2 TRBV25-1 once TGTGCCAGCGGAACAGCAGGGGAGCTGTTTTTT CASGTAGELFF